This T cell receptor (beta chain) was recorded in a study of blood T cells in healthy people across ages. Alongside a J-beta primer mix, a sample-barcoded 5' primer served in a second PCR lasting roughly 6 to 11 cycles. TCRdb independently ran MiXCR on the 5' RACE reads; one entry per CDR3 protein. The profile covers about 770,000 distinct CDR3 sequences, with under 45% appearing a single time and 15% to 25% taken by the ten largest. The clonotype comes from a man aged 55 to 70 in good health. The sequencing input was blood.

CDR3 nucleotide sequence: TGTGCCAGCAGCTTAACCCCGGGACAGGGTATAACTGAAGCTTTCTTT. Translation gives CASSLTPGQGITEAFF. This chain uses TRBV7-9 with TRBJ1-1; 9 bases match TRBD1. The germline CDR1 and CDR2 sequences are SEHNR and FQNEAQ (reference sequence). This CDR3 is 16 amino acids long. The V segment lost 2 bases and the J segment 5 bases; nucleotides outside the gene matches: 9.